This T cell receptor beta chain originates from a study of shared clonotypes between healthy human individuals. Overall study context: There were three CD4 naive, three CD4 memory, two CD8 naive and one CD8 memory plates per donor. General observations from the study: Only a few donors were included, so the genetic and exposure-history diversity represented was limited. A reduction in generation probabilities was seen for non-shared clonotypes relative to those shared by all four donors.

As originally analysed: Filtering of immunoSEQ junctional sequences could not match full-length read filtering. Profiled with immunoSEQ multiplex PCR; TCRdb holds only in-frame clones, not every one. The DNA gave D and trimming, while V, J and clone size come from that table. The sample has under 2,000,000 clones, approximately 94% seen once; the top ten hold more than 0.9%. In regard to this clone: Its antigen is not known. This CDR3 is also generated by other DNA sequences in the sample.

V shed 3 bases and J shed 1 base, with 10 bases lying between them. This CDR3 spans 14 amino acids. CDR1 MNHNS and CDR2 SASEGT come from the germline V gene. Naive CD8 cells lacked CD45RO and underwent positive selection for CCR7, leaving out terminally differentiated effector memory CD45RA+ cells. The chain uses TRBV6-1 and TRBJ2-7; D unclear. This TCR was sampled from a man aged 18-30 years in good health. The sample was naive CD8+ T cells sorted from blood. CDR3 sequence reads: CASSEAPGSYEQYF. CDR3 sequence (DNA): TGTGCCAGCAGTGAGGCCCCCGGATCCTACGAGCAGTACTTC.